This T cell receptor (beta chain) was identified in a study of PD-1 blockade in classical Hodgkin lymphoma. The wider study: Patients were administered nivolumab (3 mg/kg intravenously) every 2 weeks.

Data came from immunoSEQ multiplex PCR; TCRdb stores just in-frame clones and leaves some out. The sample holds approximately 41,000 clones, roughly 70% seen once. This clone was detected only a few times. The target antigen is unknown. The time point: cycle 4 day 1 (C4D1), after five to seven weeks of nivolumab. All the patients suffered relapse after autologous stem cell transplantation, and brentuximab vedotin exposure differed. Study conclusions and caveats: The drivers behind the repertoire differences, possibly disease activity or prior therapy, remain undefined. While CD8+ TCR diversity did not rise significantly by C4D1, CD4+ TCR diversity did. Patients excluded were those beginning nivolumab under 1 year after ASCT.

After removal of 4 bases from V and 3 bases from J, the junction contained 11 bases not matched to a gene. The CDR3 totals 18 residues. Germline CDR1 reads SGHDT; CDR2 reads YYEEEE. The sequencing used peripheral blood mononuclear cells (PBMCs), collected before the fourth cycle of nivolumab. The origin of this receptor is a human donor with classical Hodgkin lymphoma. The V gene is TRBV5-6, the J gene TRBJ2-5, with 14 bases identical to TRBD2. Written as DNA, the CDR3 is TGTGCCAGCAGCGATGGCCCGGGACTAGCGGGGGCAAAAGAGACCCAGTACTTC. It specifies CASSDGPGLAGAKETQYF.